Here is one T cell receptor beta chain with its context. Its antigen has not been determined. From each donor, a roughly 2.7 ml peripheral blood sample was collected into PAXgene tubes and kept at -80 degrees C. Without T cell sorting, total RNA was isolated from whole blood using the PAXgene blood miRNA kit on an automated QIAcube. Deep TCRalpha and TCRbeta repertoire profiling with unique molecular barcoding was performed on peripheral blood of monozygotic twin pairs concordant or discordant for inflammatory bowel disease. For every twin pair, smoking habits were documented, and each individual was categorised as a current, former or never smoker. This sample is drawn from a study of monozygotic twins with inflammatory bowel disease (dated by TCRdb to between 2019 and 2020). General notes on the study: The full study comprised 28 monozygotic twin pairs: nine German pairs (four IBD-concordant, five IBD-discordant) and 19 IBD-discordant Danish pairs. Each individual had, on average, about 151 000 unique TCRalpha sequences and 181 000 unique TCRbeta sequences available for analysis. Within discordant pairs, disease-associated traits were sought mainly by comparing IBD patients with their genetically identical healthy co-twins.

Receptor libraries were prepared by 5' RACE. The input for every TCR library was 3500 ng of total RNA. For each sample, cDNA was synthesized in eight separate reactions using SMARTScribe reverse transcriptase. Unique molecular identifiers containing a 6-nucleotide sample barcode were introduced through template switching during cDNA synthesis. TCRalpha and TCRbeta cDNA was amplified by two nested PCRs of roughly 15 and 9 cycles, with bead purification after each PCR. Before amplification, the cDNA was both treated with uracil DNA-glycosylase and purified with the QIAquick PCR purification kit. The second PCR added Illumina TruSeq-compatible adapters along with sample-specific barcodes. TapeStation and Qubit were used to check library quality and concentration, and about 4.5 ng of each library was pooled. Sequencing of the pooled libraries was done on an Illumina HiSeq2500 single-index Rapid Run using custom sequencing primers and 2 x 100 bp reads. The authors' pipeline ran thus. UMI-based consensus assembly with MiGEC version 1.2.6 was used to correct PCR and sequencing errors. V(D)J alignment, clonotype assembly and CDR3 extraction were performed with MiXCR version 2.1.1. Normalisation of gene usage, clonotype sharing and MAIT/NKT TCR abundance was achieved by analysing the top 1000, 10 000 and 20 000 clonotypes per sample. After downsampling to 27 000 UMIs, diversity was calculated as the inverse Simpson index using the vegan R package. Paired Mann-Whitney U tests on discordant twin pairs were used, with Benjamini-Hochberg multiple-testing correction. TCRdb reprocessed the raw reads; every CDR3 protein sequence is a single record, and DNA is not supplied. The V and J calls here are based on TCRdb, not the publication. Per the sample table, the count is 150,000 or so distinct CDR3 sequences. Roughly 1.2% of the sample belongs to the ten largest clones.

Summary of the overall study and its limitations: The results gave no support for a single strong signal or clonotype linked to IBD. Distinction between different T cell subtypes could not be achieved in the analysis. Compared with healthy twins, IBD patients shared fewer clonotypes with other individuals, and the difference was most pronounced in patients with signs of disease activity. Measured by the inverse Simpson index, TCRbeta repertoire diversity was lower in IBD patients than in their healthy co-twins. Differing immunosuppressive treatments among patients may have added background noise and inter-individual variability to the repertoires. Repertoire similarity did not differ between concordant and discordant twins, possibly due to limited statistical power.

According to the germline V gene (reference sequence), CDR1 reads LNHDA and CDR2 reads SQIVND. CDR3 length: 15 amino acids, cysteine to phenylalanine. The record lacks a DNA sequence. The sequenced sample was blood. The sequence came from a human donor with ulcerative colitis or Crohn's disease, or a healthy co-twin of an affected twin (not recorded which). The chain couples TRBV19 to TRBJ2-6. Here the CDR3 is given as CASSIIDKRANVLTF.